This T cell receptor beta chain comes out of a study of tumor-infiltrating lymphocytes in primary liver carcinoma. Overall study findings and caveats: Tumor region pairs shared more overlap than did tumor-adjacent and tumor-blood pairs.

The CDR3 contains 14 residues. CDR1 and CDR2 from the germline V gene are MDHEN and SYDVKM. From unsorted bulk tissue weighing roughly 17-34 mg, DNA and RNA were co-extracted. Resecting the tumor surgically was how the patients' primary liver carcinoma was treated. TCR beta cDNA was reverse-transcribed from roughly 0.45 ug of total RNA. The reaction used a constant-region primer and ProtoScript II reverse transcriptase. ARM-PCR was slightly modified, and three nested multiplex PCR rounds with it gave rise to the TCR beta libraries. Two initial PCR rounds of about 10 cycles each paired TRBV1-TRBV30 forward primers with a C-beta reverse primer. A single record per CDR3 protein comes from TCRdb applying MiXCR to the multiplex PCR reads. Seen here are approximately 73,000 distinct CDR3 sequences, about two thirds observed once, and the top ten hold roughly an eighth. The sample holds a few counts of this clonotype. Antigen unknown. One base away lies a much larger clone, so this may be a sequencing read error.

The receptor was derived from an older woman with primary liver carcinoma and hepatitis B virus infection. The sequenced sample consisted of liver tumor tissue from sampling region 4. Subset specified: tumor region T4, right-lateral pole. The chain carries TRBV28 and TRBJ2-7; 8 nucleotides agree with TRBD2. The CDR3 protein is CASSSYPGLVAEPF. DNA of the CDR3: TGTGCCAGCAGTTCGTACCCGGGACTAGTGGCTGAACCCTTC.